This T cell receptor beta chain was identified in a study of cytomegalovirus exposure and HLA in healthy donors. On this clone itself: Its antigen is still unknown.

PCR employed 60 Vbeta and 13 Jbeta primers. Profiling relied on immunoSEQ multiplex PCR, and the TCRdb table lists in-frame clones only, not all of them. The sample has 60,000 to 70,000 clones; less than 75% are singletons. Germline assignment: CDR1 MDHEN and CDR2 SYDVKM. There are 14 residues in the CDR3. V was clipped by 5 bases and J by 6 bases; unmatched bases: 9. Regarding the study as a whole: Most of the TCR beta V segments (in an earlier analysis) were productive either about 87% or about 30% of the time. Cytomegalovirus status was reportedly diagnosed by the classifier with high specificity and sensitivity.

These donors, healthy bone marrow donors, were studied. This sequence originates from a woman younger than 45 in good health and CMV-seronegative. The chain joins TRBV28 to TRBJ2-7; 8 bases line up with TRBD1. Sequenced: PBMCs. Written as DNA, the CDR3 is TGTGCCAGCAGTGTACAGGGGGTTCTGGGCGAGCAGTACTTC. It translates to CASSVQGVLGEQYF.